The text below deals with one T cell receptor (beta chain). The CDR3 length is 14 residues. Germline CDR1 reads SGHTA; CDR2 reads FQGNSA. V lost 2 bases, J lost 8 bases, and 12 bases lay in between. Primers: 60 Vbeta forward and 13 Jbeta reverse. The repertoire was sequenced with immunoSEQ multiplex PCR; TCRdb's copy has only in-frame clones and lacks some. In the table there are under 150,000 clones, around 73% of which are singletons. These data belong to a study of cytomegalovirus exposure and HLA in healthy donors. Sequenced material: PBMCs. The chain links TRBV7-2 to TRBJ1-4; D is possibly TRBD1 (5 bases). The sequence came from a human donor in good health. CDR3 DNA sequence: TGTGCCAGCAGCTTAAGTCAGGGAGGGGAAAAACTGTTTTTT. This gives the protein CASSLSQGGEKLFF.